These 23 T cell receptor beta chains came from one sample sequenced in a study of radiotherapy plus CTLA-4 blockade in lung cancer. Only in-frame clones appear in the TCRdb table, and some are missing; sequencing was by immunoSEQ multiplex PCR. The sample has 85,000 to 120,000 clones, approximately 81% seen once. Material: peripheral blood, obtained from a patient treated with radiotherapy plus ipilimumab. Receptors originate from a human donor with non-small cell lung cancer that progressed on radiotherapy plus ipilimumab. Some clones in this sample may be carry-over from other donors' samples.

V usage is TRBV30 and J usage is TRBJ2-7, with 10 positions matching TRBD1. This CDR3 is 14 amino acids long. V was pared by 5 bases and J by 5 bases, with 9 bases of the junction left unmatched. Germline lookup yields CDR1 GTSNPN and CDR2 SVGIG (reference sequence). The CDR3 region is CAWDPGQGPHEQYF. Here the CDR3 DNA reads TGTGCCTGGGACCCGGGACAGGGGCCCCACGAGCAGTACTTC. Together with reference TRBV30 and TRBJ2-7, the CDR3 gives the full variable domain: SQTIHQWPATLVQPVGSPLSLECTVEGTSNPNLYWYRQAAGRGLQLLFYSVGIGQISSEVPQNLSASRPQDRQFILSSKKLLLSDSGFYLCAWDPGQGPHEQYFGPGTRLTVT.

This clone has more than one count but fewer than ten. At the DNA level, this CDR3 is encoded by other sequences in the same sample as well. The chain has TRBV18 and TRBJ1-1, with D tentatively TRBD1 (5 bases). This CDR3 region has 15 residues. Deletions cut 3 bases from V and 1 base from J, with 12 bases between. Germline V gene sequence: CDR1 KGHSH, CDR2 LQKENI. The CDR3 region is CASSPYRQPNTEAFF. In nucleotides, the CDR3 is TGTGCCAGCTCACCCTACAGGCAACCGAACACTGAAGCTTTCTTT.

The V call is TRBV4-3, the J call TRBJ1-3; D uncertain. V dropped 0 bases and J dropped 0 bases, with 15 bases sitting between them. Germline loops: CDR1 LGHNA, CDR2 YSLEER. There are 18 residues in the CDR3. The CDR3 spells CASSQDLTAQLSGNTIYF. Here the CDR3 DNA reads TGCGCCAGCAGCCAAGATTTGACCGCACAACTCTCTGGAAACACCATATATTTT.

Concerning this clone itself: Other DNA sequences from this sample encode an identical CDR3 as well. The chain has TRBV19 and TRBJ2-7, with D possibly called TRBD1 or TRBD2 (6 bases each). Germline V lookup: CDR1 LNHDA, CDR2 SQIVND (reference sequence). This CDR3 region has 14 residues. V was pared by 5 bases and J by 4 bases, with 15 bases between. CDR3 sequence (DNA): TGTGCCAGTAGTCGTCAGGGGACTCAATACGAGCAGTACTTC. Translating gives CASSRQGTQYEQYF.

The table lists this clone with a count of one. The sample holds other DNA sequences that translate to the same CDR3. The chain has TRBV10-2 and TRBJ2-1; 10 nucleotides agree with TRBD1. Germline assignment: CDR1 WSHSY and CDR2 SAAADI. The length of the CDR3 is 14 residues. The CDR3 sequence: CASSDRGHYNEQFF. As DNA, the CDR3 is TGCGCTAGCTCAGACAGGGGGCATTACAATGAGCAGTTCTTC.

This clone appeared a few times. The chain links TRBV6-4 to TRBJ1-2; D is perhaps TRBD1 (5 bases). Per germline, CDR1 MRHNA and CDR2 SNTAGT. The CDR3 contains 14 residues. The V end was cut by 6 bases, the J end by 3 bases, with 14 bases between. The CDR3 region is CASSSGTTDYGYTF. Here the CDR3 DNA reads TGTGCCAGCAGCTCAGGGACCACCGACTATGGCTACACCTTC.

The chain joins TRBV5-1 to TRBJ1-1; D unclear. V was cut by 2 bases and J by 2 bases, with 13 bases left in between. Germline V gene data show CDR1 as SGHRS and CDR2 as YFSETQ. The CDR3 is made up of 15 amino acids. CDR3: CASSFDSGPNTEAFF. Written as DNA, the CDR3 is TGCGCCAGCAGCTTCGACTCTGGACCAAACACTGAAGCTTTCTTT.

This clone was seen once. The rearrangement uses TRBV9 and TRBJ2-1, with no clear D. This CDR3 comprises 14 residues. The V end was cut by 0 bases, the J end by 4 bases, with 8 bases between. Germline V gives CDR1 SGDLS, CDR2 YYNGEE. The CDR3 region is CASSVAATYNEQFF. The CDR3 DNA reads as TGTGCCAGCAGCGTAGCGGCTACTTACAATGAGCAGTTCTTC.

The chain links TRBV4-2 to TRBJ2-5; unclear D gene. The length of the CDR3 is 15 residues. The V gene lost 1 base and the J gene lost 4 bases, with 13 bases spanning the gap. Looked up from germline, CDR1 is LGHNA and CDR2 is YNFKEQ. CDR3 sequence (DNA): TGTGCCAGCAGCCAAGGCAACCCCTCCGTAGAGACCCAGTACTTC. Its protein is CASSQGNPSVETQYF.

CDR3 in amino acids: CASSLGVFYGYTF. CDR3 DNA: TGTGCCAGCAGCTTGGGGGTCTTCTATGGCTACACCTTC. The chain carries TRBV7-9 and TRBJ1-2; tentative D call: TRBD1 (5 bases). The CDR3 is made up of 13 amino acids. The germline V gene encodes CDR1 SEHNR and CDR2 FQNEAQ (reference sequence). V lost 3 bases, J lost 4 bases, and 9 bases lay in between.

V is TRBV7-2 and J is TRBJ1-6; 8 bases are a match to TRBD1. CDR3 size: 17 residues. V lost 4 bases, J lost 13 bases, and 18 bases stayed unmatched. Germline V lookup: CDR1 SGHTA, CDR2 FQGNSA. In nucleotides, the CDR3 is TGTGCCAGCAGCTCCCCAGGCGGGGACAGGAAAAAGGTCCCCCTCCACTTT. Amino acids: CASSSPGGDRKKVPLHF.

V and J are TRBV5-1 and TRBJ1-1, with TRBD1 identical over 9 bases. Germline V gene lookup returns CDR1 SGHRS and CDR2 YFSETQ. The CDR3 totals 15 residues. J gave up 7 bases and V 5 bases, and 12 bases lay outside the gene matches. Here the CDR3 DNA reads TGCGCCAGCAGTTCTACTACAGGGGGCGGGATTGAAGCTTTCTTT. Residues: CASSSTTGGGIEAFF. Full variable domain (remainder filled in from reference TRBV5-1 and TRBJ1-1): KAGVTQTPRYLIKTRGQQVTLSCSPISGHRSVSWYQQTPGQGLQFLFEYFSETQRNKGNFPGRFSGRQFSNSRSEMNVSTLELGDSALYLCASSSTTGGGIEAFFGQGTRLTVV.

The rearrangement links TRBV4-2 to TRBJ1-6; possible D gene TRBD1, 5 bases. This CDR3 is 16 amino acids long. Trimming shortened V by 1 base and J by 10 bases, and 17 bases separated the two germline ends. The germline CDR1 and CDR2 sequences are LGHNA and YNFKEQ. The CDR3 loop is CASSQVTASRGSPLHF. The CDR3 DNA reads TGTGCCAGCAGCCAAGTTACGGCCTCCCGGGGGTCACCCCTCCACTTT.

The chain carries TRBV7-8 and TRBJ1-1; TRBD1 agrees at 7 bases. The CDR3 is 14 residues long. From germline, CDR1 is SGHVS and CDR2 FQNEAQ. V dropped 1 base and J dropped 6; count of bases not matched to a gene: 5. This CDR3 reads CASSLVYRGPEAFF. As DNA, the CDR3 is TGTGCCAGCAGCTTAGTTTACAGGGGCCCTGAAGCTTTCTTT.

This clone was found many times. The chain is built from TRBV18 and TRBJ2-5; D uncertain. The ends were cut back, 0 bases at V and 7 bases at J, with 15 bases in the middle. Germline CDR1 is KGHSH and CDR2 is LQKENI. The CDR3 contains 15 residues. For the CDR3, the DNA is TGTGCCAGCTCACCACCCTCGTCCGCGGAGTTGACCCAGTACTTC. Its protein is CASSPPSSAELTQYF.

The CDR3 protein is CASADRVNSNQPQHF. The CDR3 bases are TGTGCCAGTGCGGACAGGGTAAATTCAAATCAGCCCCAGCATTTT. The chain recombines TRBV19 with TRBJ1-5; 8 nucleotides match TRBD1. CDR3 length equals 15 residues. V gave up 8 bases and J gave up 4 bases; unmatched junction bases: 10. CDR1 LNHDA and CDR2 SQIVND come from the germline V gene (reference sequence).

This clone has a single count. This chain links TRBV13 with TRBJ2-7; TRBD2 matches 11 bases. Trimming at V came to 5 bases and at J to 4 bases, leaving 7 bases not matched to a gene. Germline-derived CDR1 and CDR2 are PRHDT and FYEKMQ (reference sequence). The CDR3 consists of 15 residues. DNA for the CDR3: TGTGCCAGCAGCGAAAGACTAGCGGGGCCGTACGAGCAGTACTTC. It translates to CASSERLAGPYEQYF.

This chain uses TRBV5-3 with TRBJ2-1; 10 bases align to TRBD2. TRBV5-3 is annotated as an ORF whose role is uncertain. This CDR3 has 18 amino acids. The V segment lost 3 bases and the J segment 0 bases; nucleotides outside the gene matches: 9. The CDR3 sequence: CARSSASSGGASYNEQFF. The CDR3 DNA reads as TGTGCCAGAAGCTCAGCGTCTAGCGGGGGCGCCTCCTACAATGAGCAGTTCTTC.

The chain joins TRBV4-1 to TRBJ1-1; 8 nucleotides agree with TRBD1. Germline-derived CDR1 and CDR2 are MGHRA and YSYEKL. Trimming cost V 4 bases and J 4 bases; bases outside gene matches: 8. The CDR3 runs to 15 residues. CDR3 protein: CASSPTGQVPTEAFF. CDR3 nucleotide sequence: TGCGCCAGCAGCCCGACGGGACAGGTCCCCACTGAAGCTTTCTTT.

The J gene is TRBJ2-2, the V gene TRBV2; 7 bases map to TRBD1. This CDR3 spans 15 amino acids. The J segment lost 0 bases and the V segment lost 11 bases, leaving 9 bases of the junction unmatched. CDR1 is SNHLY and CDR2 is FYNNEI in the germline V gene. The DNA for the CDR3 is TGTGCCGTCCTTAACAGGGGTGCGAACACCGGGGAGCTGTTTTTT. Translation gives CAVLNRGANTGELFF.

V is TRBV5-1 and J is TRBJ2-3; D is unresolved. The CDR3 extends over 14 amino acids. The germline V gene encodes CDR1 SGHRS and CDR2 YFSETQ. Trimming removed 2 bases from V and 3 bases from J, with 10 bases in between. The CDR3 sequence is CASSFGSLTDTQYF. The DNA for the CDR3 is TGCGCCAGCAGCTTTGGCAGCCTAACAGATACGCAGTATTTT.

The chain has TRBV5-1 and TRBJ2-7; D is perhaps TRBD1 (6 bases). This CDR3 contains 15 residues. Germline CDR1 is SGHRS and CDR2 is YFSETQ. V gave up 4 bases and J gave up 0 bases, with 14 bases separating them. The CDR3, as DNA: TGCGCCAGCAGCCCAGCACAGGGCCTCTCCTACGAGCAGTACTTC. Residues: CASSPAQGLSYEQYF.

This clone was observed a handful of times. CDR3 DNA: TGTGCCAGCAGCCTTTATATTGGGACAGTTAGCAATCAGCCCCAGCATTTT. It is translated as CASSLYIGTVSNQPQHF. The J gene is TRBJ1-5, the V gene TRBV7-6; 7 bases are shared with TRBD1. Germline V gene sequence: CDR1 SGHVS, CDR2 FNYEAQ. This CDR3 spans 17 amino acids. The V gene end was trimmed by 5 bases and the J gene end by 0 bases; junction bases not matched to a gene: 10.